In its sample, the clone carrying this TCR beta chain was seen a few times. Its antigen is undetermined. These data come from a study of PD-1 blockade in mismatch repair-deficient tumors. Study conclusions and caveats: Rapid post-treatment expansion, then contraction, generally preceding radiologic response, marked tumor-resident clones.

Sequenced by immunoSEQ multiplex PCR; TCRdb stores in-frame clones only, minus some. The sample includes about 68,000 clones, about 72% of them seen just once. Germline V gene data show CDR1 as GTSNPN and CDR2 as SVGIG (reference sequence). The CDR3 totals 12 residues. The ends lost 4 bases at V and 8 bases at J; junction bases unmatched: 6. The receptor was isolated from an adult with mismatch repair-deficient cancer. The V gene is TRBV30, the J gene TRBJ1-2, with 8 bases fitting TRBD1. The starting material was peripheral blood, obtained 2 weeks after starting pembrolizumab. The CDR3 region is CAWTGGNWGYTF. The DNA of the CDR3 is TGTGCCTGGACAGGGGGCAATTGGGGCTACACCTTC.